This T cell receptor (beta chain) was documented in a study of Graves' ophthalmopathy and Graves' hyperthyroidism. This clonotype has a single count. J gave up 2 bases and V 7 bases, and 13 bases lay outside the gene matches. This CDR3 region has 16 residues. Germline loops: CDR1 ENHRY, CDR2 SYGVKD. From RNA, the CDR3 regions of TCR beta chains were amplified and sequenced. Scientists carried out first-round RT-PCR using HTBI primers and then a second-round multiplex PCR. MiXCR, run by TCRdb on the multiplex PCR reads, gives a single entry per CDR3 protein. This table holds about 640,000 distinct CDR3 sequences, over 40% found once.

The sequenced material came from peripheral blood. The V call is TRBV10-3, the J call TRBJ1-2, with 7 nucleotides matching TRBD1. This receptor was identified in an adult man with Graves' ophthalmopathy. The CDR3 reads CAITGNPGGPNYGYTF. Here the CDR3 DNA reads TGTGCCATCACGGGCAACCCAGGGGGGCCAAACTATGGCTACACCTTC.